The present entry profiles one T cell receptor beta chain with its context. What it binds is not known. This CDR3 is also generated by other DNA sequences in the sample. Running of the assay took place at deep level. The assay was immunoSEQ multiplex PCR, and TCRdb's table has in-frame clones only and misses some. The table records 2,500,000 or so clones, about 90% of them present only once. This record belongs to a study of shared clonotypes between healthy human individuals. Study-level results: Compared with clonotypes that all four donors shared, non-shared clonotypes had lower generation probabilities.

The sequence derives from a man aged 18 to 29 in good health. Some clones in this sample may be carry-over from other donors' samples. What was sequenced was naive CD4+ T cells from PBMCs. Subset of the sample: CD45RA+ positively selected.

The CDR3 is CASRGLSYEQYF. For the CDR3, the DNA is TGTGCCAGCAGGGGTCTCTCCTACGAGCAGTACTTC. This chain uses TRBV2 with TRBJ2-7; the D is unclear. Germline V CDR1 and CDR2: SNHLY, FYNNEI. Trimming took off 6 bases at V and 0 bases at J, with 6 bases between the two ends. CDR3 size: 12 residues.